The 17 T cell receptor beta chains below were found in one sample sequenced in a study of blood T cell repertoires in COVID-19. The table came from immunoSEQ multiplex PCR; TCRdb's copy has only in-frame clones and leaves some out. In the table there are roughly 250,000 clones, approximately 82% of which are singletons. The material sequenced was peripheral blood. Every receptor here comes from a woman aged 80 or over with acute or convalescent COVID-19.

This clone was observed a handful of times. V usage is TRBV2 and J usage is TRBJ1-2; D is possibly TRBD1 (5 bases). This CDR3 is built from 13 residues. Trimming shortened V by 5 bases and J by 4 bases, and 11 bases separated the two germline ends. Per the germline V gene, CDR1 is SNHLY and CDR2 is FYNNEI. This chain's CDR3 is CASSSTGFYGYTF. CDR3 bases: TGTGCCAGCAGTTCCACAGGATTCTATGGCTACACCTTC.

This chain connects TRBV11-3 to TRBJ2-3; D is unresolved. The CDR3 contains 13 residues. The V end was cut by 2 bases, the J end by 6 bases, with 9 bases between. The V gene's germline CDR1 is SGHNT and CDR2 YENEEA. In DNA form, the CDR3 reads TGTGCCAGCAGCTTATCCTCACTGGATACGCAGTATTTT. Protein: CASSLSSLDTQYF. Based on the CDR3 plus reference TRBV11-3 and TRBJ2-3, the full variable domain is EAGVVQSPRYKIIEKKQPVAFWCNPISGHNTLYWYLQNLGQGPELLIRYENEEAVDDSQLPKDRFSAERLKGVDSTLKIQPAELGDSAVYLCASSLSSLDTQYFGPGTRLTVL.

J is TRBJ2-5 and V is TRBV4-2; 10 bases fit TRBD2. The CDR3 is 14 residues long. The germline CDR1 and CDR2 sequences are LGHNA and YNFKEQ. V lost 0 bases, J lost 5 bases, and 0 bases stayed unmatched. DNA for the CDR3: TGTGCCAGCAGCCAAGATAGCGGGGGGGAGACCCAGTACTTC. This translates into CASSQDSGGETQYF.

The chain couples TRBV5-1 to TRBJ1-6, with no clear D. This CDR3 is built from 16 residues. CDR1 is SGHRS, CDR2 YFSETQ, per germline. The germline V and J ends were trimmed by 1 base and 5 bases, with 13 bases remaining between them. CDR3 sequence (DNA): TGCGCCAGCAGCTTGTCCGCGGCGGGAGATAATTCACCCCTCCACTTT. This codes for CASSLSAAGDNSPLHF. The full variable domain, with the rest looked up from reference TRBV5-1 and TRBJ1-6, is KAGVTQTPRYLIKTRGQQVTLSCSPISGHRSVSWYQQTPGQGLQFLFEYFSETQRNKGNFPGRFSGRQFSNSRSEMNVSTLELGDSALYLCASSLSAAGDNSPLHFGNGTRLTVT.

This clone was counted once. The V and J genes are TRBV28 and TRBJ1-6; D might be TRBD1 (6 bases). The V gene's germline CDR1 is MDHEN and CDR2 SYDVKM. This CDR3 has 12 amino acids. V was cut by 6 bases and J by 12 bases, with 12 bases left in between. DNA of the CDR3: TGTGCCAGCAGGGGGGCAGGCGGACCCCTCCACTTT. It translates to CASRGAGGPLHF.

The rearrangement joins TRBV6-5 to TRBJ2-4; 7 bases are shared with TRBD1. Germline V lookup: CDR1 MNHEY, CDR2 SVGAGI. The V segment lost 6 bases and the J segment 2 bases; nucleotides outside the gene matches: 1. The CDR3 has 13 residues. This CDR3 is CASRGQTKNIQYF. The CDR3 DNA sequence: TGTGCCAGCAGGGGACAGACCAAAAACATTCAGTACTTC.

J is TRBJ1-1 and V is TRBV11-2; tentative D call: TRBD1 (6 bases). Germline assignment: CDR1 SGHAT and CDR2 FQNNGV. V was cut by 4 bases and J by 5 bases, with 8 bases left in between. The CDR3 loop spans 12 amino acids. DNA of the CDR3: TGTGCCAGCAGCTCACAGGGTACTGAAGCTTTCTTT. It translates to CASSSQGTEAFF. Together with reference TRBV11-2 and TRBJ1-1, the CDR3 gives the full variable domain: EAGVAQSPRYKIIEKRQSVAFWCNPISGHATLYWYQQILGQGPKLLIQFQNNGVVDDSQLPKDRFSAERLKGVDSTLKIQPAKLEDSAVYLCASSSQGTEAFFGQGTRLTVV.

This clone has only a few counts. The chain carries TRBV6-2 or TRBV6-3 and TRBJ1-1, with TRBD1 matching 8 bases. Trimming at V came to 5 bases and at J to 2 bases, leaving 4 bases not matched to a gene. CDR1 MNHEY and CDR2 SVGEGT come from the germline V gene. This CDR3 region has 14 residues. This chain's CDR3 is CASSLTGANTEAFF. Written as DNA, the CDR3 is TGTGCCAGCAGTCTGACAGGGGCCAACACTGAAGCTTTCTTT.

This clone was counted a single time. The chain combines TRBV6-2 or TRBV6-3 with TRBJ1-6; the D gene is possibly TRBD1 (6 bases). Germline assignment: CDR1 MNHEY and CDR2 SVGEGT. Trimming shortened V by 6 bases and J by 0 bases, and 12 bases separated the two germline ends. The CDR3 runs to 16 residues. As DNA, the CDR3 is TGTGCCAGCAGCCCTACAGGGAGCTCCTATAATTCACCCCTCCACTTT. This sequence encodes CASSPTGSSYNSPLHF.

The chain recombines TRBV6-5 with TRBJ2-3; D is uncertain. Trimming took 0 bases from V and 2 from J, leaving 6 bases between them. CDR1 is MNHEY, CDR2 SVGAGI, per germline. There are 14 residues in the CDR3. CDR3 in DNA: TGTGCCAGCAGTTACTCCCCAGTCACAGATACGCAGTATTTT. Its protein product is CASSYSPVTDTQYF.

V and J are TRBV7-2 and TRBJ2-7; 7 bases fit TRBD1. The trim removed 4 bases at V and 3 bases at J, leaving 6 bases unmatched. Germline V lookup: CDR1 SGHTA, CDR2 FQGNSA. The CDR3 spans 14 residues. CDR3 in amino acids: CASSSLRDSYEQYF. The CDR3 coding sequence is TGTGCCAGCAGCTCTCTCCGGGACAGCTACGAGCAGTACTTC.

This sequence joins TRBV29-1 and TRBJ2-3; possible D gene TRBD1, 5 bases. CDR3 length: 12 amino acids. CDR1 is SQVTM and CDR2 is ANQGSEA in the germline V gene. V was shortened by 6 bases and J by 5 bases, with 12 bases between the two germline ends. The CDR3 here is CSVAGKRDTQYF. As DNA, the CDR3 is TGCAGCGTCGCAGGGAAGAGAGATACGCAGTATTTT.

This chain uses TRBV7-2 with TRBJ2-3; possibly TRBD1 for D (5 bases). V was trimmed by 0 bases and J by 3 bases, leaving 10 bases between them. Germline V gene data show CDR1 as SGHTA and CDR2 as FQGNSA. The length of the CDR3 is 15 residues. DNA for the CDR3: TGTGCCAGCAGCTTAGCCAGGGTCAAAACAGATACGCAGTATTTT. It yields the protein CASSLARVKTDTQYF.

The chain uses TRBV3-1 (or the pseudogene TRBV3-2) and TRBJ2-1; the D is unclear. Looked up from germline, CDR1 is LGHDT and CDR2 is YNNKEL (reference sequence). The CDR3 covers 18 residues. Trimming stripped 1 base from V and 0 bases from J, with 16 bases between. The CDR3 loop is CASSQGLPTQRSYNEQFF. CDR3 coding DNA: TGTGCCAGCAGCCAAGGACTGCCCACTCAACGCTCCTACAATGAGCAGTTCTTC.

This chain uses TRBV19 with TRBJ1-1, with 10 bases that match TRBD1. The junction had 6 bases not matched to a gene; V was cut back by 3 bases and J by 2 bases. Germline V gene sequence: CDR1 LNHDA, CDR2 SQIVND (reference sequence). This CDR3 region has 16 residues. The CDR3 nucleotides read TGTGCCAGTAGTATGGGACAGGGGATTTCTAACACTGAAGCTTTCTTT. This translates into CASSMGQGISNTEAFF.

The chain is built from TRBV4-1 and TRBJ2-5; D possibly corresponds to TRBD2 (6 bases). CDR1 and CDR2 (germline): MGHRA, YSYEKL. Between the trimmed V and J ends, which lost 0 bases and 5 bases, there was a span of 16 bases. The CDR3 has 16 amino acids. Here the CDR3 DNA reads TGCGCCAGCAGCCAAGAAGGCGGGATTAAAGGGGAGACCCAGTACTTC. As protein: CASSQEGGIKGETQYF.

This chain's CDR3 is CASSPLANTEAFF. CDR3 DNA: TGTGCCAGCAGCCCCTTAGCGAACACTGAAGCTTTCTTT. The chain couples TRBV5-6 to TRBJ1-1; D unclear. This CDR3 contains 13 residues. CDR1 is SGHDT, CDR2 YYEEEE, per germline. Trimming pared 4 bases from V and 1 base from J, leaving 8 bases between.